This TCR beta chain is drawn from a study of T cell responses to AZD1222 COVID-19 vaccine. This CDR3 is 15 amino acids long. The germline V and J ends were trimmed by 5 bases and 2 bases, with 15 bases remaining between them. The germline V gene encodes CDR1 LNHDA and CDR2 SQIVND (reference sequence). Sequenced by immunoSEQ multiplex PCR; TCRdb stores in-frame clones only, minus some. The repertoire holds about 140,000 clones, with around 90% as singletons. This chain links TRBV19 with TRBJ1-2; no definite D call. Sequencing used peripheral blood, obtained on day 0 of AZD1222 vaccination. This sequence originates from an adult in good health. CDR3 DNA sequence: TGTGCCAGTAGTTATGGCGGCAGAACAAACTATGGCTACACCTTC. Its translation: CASSYGGRTNYGYTF.